These 7 T cell receptor beta chains were sequenced from one sample in a study of blood T cell repertoires in COVID-19 (dated by TCRdb to the early 2020s). The library was made by the immunoSEQ multiplex PCR assay. In its TCRdb copy, this immuneACCESS table keeps in-frame sequences only and misses some clones. Where compared with another copy, unresolved V genes explain less than half of these, and the others have no known cause. The sample includes tens of thousands of clones, with under 70% observed a single time. The ten biggest clones cover around 10% of the sample. Sequencing used peripheral blood. These receptors originate from an older woman with acute or convalescent COVID-19.

The J gene is TRBJ2-5, the V gene TRBV6-5; D is perhaps TRBD1 (5 bases). Deletions cut 0 bases from V and 4 bases from J, with 12 bases between. The germline V gene encodes CDR1 MNHEY and CDR2 SVGAGI. The CDR3 loop spans 15 amino acids. The CDR3 nucleotides read TGTGCCAGCAGTTACTCTAGGGGATTCGGAGAGACCCAGTACTTC. This encodes CASSYSRGFGETQYF.

The chain recombines TRBV2 with TRBJ2-1; 10 bases map to TRBD2. This CDR3 contains 14 residues. The germline gives CDR1 SNHLY, CDR2 FYNNEI. Trimming removed 6 bases from V and 8 bases from J; junction bases left unmatched: 7. The CDR3 reads CASSLAGEIYEQFF. The CDR3 nucleotides are TGTGCCAGCAGCCTAGCGGGAGAGATTTATGAGCAGTTCTTC.

J is TRBJ2-1 and V is TRBV2; 8 bases line up with TRBD2. This CDR3 has 19 amino acids. V lost 2 bases, J lost 0 bases, and 12 bases stayed unmatched. CDR1 SNHLY and CDR2 FYNNEI come from the germline V gene. CDR3 region: CASSETLAGGTYSYNEQFF. The CDR3 DNA is TGTGCCAGCAGTGAAACATTGGCGGGAGGTACCTACTCCTACAATGAGCAGTTCTTC.

This chain links TRBV9 with TRBJ2-3, with 13 nucleotides matching TRBD2. CDR1 is SGDLS, CDR2 YYNGEE, per germline. The junction had 3 bases not matched to a gene; V was cut back by 2 bases and J by 0 bases. The length of the CDR3 is 17 residues. CDR3 coding DNA: TGTGCCAGCAGCGTGGGACTAGCGGGAACTAGCACAGATACGCAGTATTTT. It encodes CASSVGLAGTSTDTQYF.

This clone showed up just once. The CDR3: CASTLAGEQETQYF. CDR3 sequence (DNA): TGTGCCAGCACCCTAGCGGGAGAACAAGAGACCCAGTACTTC. The genes are TRBV13 and TRBJ2-5; 10 bases align to TRBD2. This CDR3 contains 14 residues. The ends lost 7 bases at V and 2 bases at J; junction bases unmatched: 4. Germline loops: CDR1 PRHDT, CDR2 FYEKMQ (reference sequence).

This clone was observed a handful of times. V gene TRBV9 combines with J gene TRBJ1-1, with TRBD1 identical over 8 bases. The CDR3 is made up of 14 amino acids. Trimming cost V 3 bases and J 1 base; bases outside gene matches: 2. CDR1 SGDLS and CDR2 YYNGEE come from the germline V gene. The CDR3 sequence is CASSAGTGNTEAFF. In DNA, the CDR3 is TGTGCCAGCAGCGCGGGGACAGGGAACACTGAAGCTTTCTTT.

This clone was detected only once. The chain employs TRBV19 and TRBJ2-1; tentatively, D is TRBD2 (6 bases). Germline V gene data show CDR1 as LNHDA and CDR2 as SQIVND (reference sequence). The CDR3 length is 16 residues. Trimming took 5 bases from V and 5 from J, leaving 19 bases between them. The CDR3: CASSPAGTPDDNEQFF. The CDR3, as DNA: TGTGCCAGTAGTCCCGCCGGGACTCCGGACGACAATGAGCAGTTCTTC.